Following are 8 T cell receptor beta chains from one sample sequenced in a study of T cell responses to AZD1222 COVID-19 vaccine. Method: immunoSEQ multiplex PCR; TCRdb's copy keeps in-frame clones and lacks some. The table lists approximately 61,000 clones, about 81% of them singletons, with approximately 24% in the top ten. Material: peripheral blood, obtained 28 days after the second AZD1222 dose. The receptors stem from an adult who received the AZD1222 COVID-19 vaccine.

This chain connects TRBV6-1 to TRBJ1-5; possible D gene TRBD1, 6 bases. Germline loops: CDR1 MNHNS, CDR2 SASEGT. With 1 base removed from V and 6 bases from J, the gap between germline ends came to 13 bases. This CDR3 spans 15 amino acids. The CDR3 DNA sequence: TGTGCCAGCAGTGAAGAGAGGGGGTGGGGTCAGCCCCAGCATTTT. Its translation: CASSEERGWGQPQHF.

This clone was picked up a small number of times. V and J are TRBV7-2 and TRBJ2-1, with 15 nucleotides matching TRBD2. CDR3 size: 17 residues. Germline V lookup: CDR1 SGHTA, CDR2 FQGNSA. V lost 4 bases to trimming and J lost 4 bases; unmatched junction nucleotides: 5. The CDR3 protein is CASSSTGLAGGYNEQFF. Written as DNA, the CDR3 is TGTGCCAGCAGCTCTACGGGACTAGCGGGAGGATACAATGAGCAGTTCTTC.

This chain joins TRBV7-6 and TRBJ2-3, with 8 bases aligning to TRBD2. Germline V gene sequence: CDR1 SGHVS, CDR2 FNYEAQ. The J segment lost 4 bases and the V segment lost 1 base, leaving 4 bases of the junction unmatched. The CDR3 runs to 15 residues. The DNA for the CDR3 is TGTGCCAGCAGCTTAGGCGGGGGGACTTCAGATACGCAGTATTTT. It codes for CASSLGGGTSDTQYF. The variable domain in full, with the rest retrieved from reference TRBV7-6 and TRBJ2-3, is GAGVSQSPRYKVTKRGQDVALRCDPISGHVSLYWYRQALGQGPEFLTYFNYEAQQDKSGLPNDRFSAERPEGSISTLTIQRTEQRDSAMYRCASSLGGGTSDTQYFGPGTRLTVL.

The rearrangement links TRBV9 to TRBJ2-1; D is uncertain. Germline loops: CDR1 SGDLS, CDR2 YYNGEE. The CDR3 is 15 residues long. Trimming removed 0 bases from V and 0 bases from J, with 7 bases in between. CDR3 residues: CASSVGVASYNEQFF. CDR3 sequence (DNA): TGTGCCAGCAGCGTAGGGGTAGCCTCCTACAATGAGCAGTTCTTC.

This chain connects TRBV6-2 or TRBV6-3 to TRBJ1-5, with D possibly being TRBD1 (5 bases). Germline V gives CDR1 MNHEY, CDR2 SVGEGT. V lost 6 bases, J lost 5 bases, and 8 bases lay in between. The CDR3 is 12 residues long. CDR3 in amino acids: CASSLRDQPQHF. The CDR3 bases are TGTGCCAGCAGCCTCAGGGATCAGCCCCAGCATTTT.

A remark on this clone: The same CDR3 also results from other DNA sequences found in this sample. The chain links TRBV7-3 to TRBJ2-7, with 8 nucleotides matching TRBD2. V was clipped by 5 bases and J by 0 bases; unmatched bases: 3. This CDR3 contains 14 residues. Germline loops: CDR1 SGHTA, CDR2 FQGTGA. In DNA form, the CDR3 reads TGTGCCAGCAGCGCAAGCGGGAGCTCCTACGAGCAGTACTTC. It encodes CASSASGSSYEQYF.

This rearrangement joins TRBV28 to TRBJ2-5, with 7 bases aligning to TRBD2. This CDR3 is 15 amino acids long. Trimming took 4 bases from V and 5 from J; bases not matched to a gene: 10. In germline, CDR1 is MDHEN, CDR2 SYDVKM. The CDR3 sequence: CASSSPGLPGETQYF. The CDR3 bases are TGTGCCAGCAGTTCTCCGGGACTACCAGGGGAGACCCAGTACTTC.

The chain links TRBV28 to TRBJ2-3; the match to TRBD1 covers 8 bases. Germline V lookup: CDR1 MDHEN, CDR2 SYDVKM. V was pared by 4 bases and J by 1 base, with 1 base of the junction left unmatched. The CDR3 sequence is 14 residues long. CDR3 nucleotides: TGTGCCAGCAGTTGGGGACAGGGCACAGATACGCAGTATTTT. Translating gives CASSWGQGTDTQYF.